These T cell receptor beta chains were read from a single sample in a study of T cell responses to AZD1222 COVID-19 vaccine. Libraries were prepared by immunoSEQ multiplex PCR; TCRdb keeps only in-frame clonotypes and omits some of them. The sample consists of approximately 150,000 clones, 91% of them appearing once. Sequencing used peripheral blood, obtained on day 0 of AZD1222 vaccination. Receptor source: an adult in good health. Both conserved end residues are part of each CDR3. The order of the fields is V gene, clone size, J gene, D gene, CDR3 length, CDR3 DNA, CDR3 protein. The D gene is left open where the match is weak. Some rows mark clone size as missing; the rest say once, few, many or name a class of expanded clone.

V gene: TRBV11-3; clone size: .; J gene: TRBJ2-2; D gene: .; CDR3 length: 16; CDR3 DNA: TGTGCCAGCAGCTTAACGGGTACGGGAAACACCGGGGAGCTGTTTTTT; CDR3 protein: CASSLTGTGNTGELFF
V gene: TRBV19; clone size: few; J gene: TRBJ1-3; D gene: .; CDR3 length: 14; CDR3 DNA: TGTGCCACCGGAACCGCTCGCGGTGGAAACACCATATATTTT; CDR3 protein: CATGTARGGNTIYF
V gene: TRBV2; clone size: .; J gene: TRBJ1-5; D gene: .; CDR3 length: 15; CDR3 DNA: TGTGCCAGCAGCGGGAGCCATCTTAACAATCAGCCCCAGCATTTT; CDR3 protein: CASSGSHLNNQPQHF
V gene: TRBV7-9; clone size: .; J gene: TRBJ1-1; D gene: .; CDR3 length: 14; CDR3 DNA: TGTGCCAGCAGCTTATATAAGGGAGTCACTGAAGCTTTCTTT; CDR3 protein: CASSLYKGVTEAFF
V gene: TRBV4-1; clone size: .; J gene: TRBJ2-7; D gene: TRBD2; CDR3 length: 16; CDR3 DNA: TGCGCCAGCAGCCAAGTTGGGGCTAGCGGGAACTACGAGCAGTACTTC; CDR3 protein: CASSQVGASGNYEQYF
V gene: TRBV7-2; clone size: .; J gene: TRBJ2-7; D gene: TRBD1; CDR3 length: 14; CDR3 DNA: TGTGCCAGCAGCTTATTGGACAGGGGTGGGGAGCAGTACTTC; CDR3 protein: CASSLLDRGGEQYF
V gene: TRBV27; clone size: .; J gene: TRBJ2-1; D gene: .; CDR3 length: 11; CDR3 DNA: TGTGCCACCCACAGGGCCGGAGAGCAGTTCTTC; CDR3 protein: CATHRAGEQFF
V gene: TRBV4-1; clone size: once; J gene: TRBJ1-5; D gene: .; CDR3 length: 13; CDR3 DNA: TGCGCCAGCAGCCAAGCGGGGCGACAGCCCCAGCATTTT; CDR3 protein: CASSQAGRQPQHF
V gene: TRBV9; clone size: .; J gene: TRBJ2-1; D gene: .; CDR3 length: 11; CDR3 DNA: TGTGCCAGCAGCGATGGACCCGGACTGTTCTTC; CDR3 protein: CASSDGPGLFF
V gene: TRBV3-1/TRBV3-2; clone size: .; J gene: TRBJ2-3; D gene: TRBD2; CDR3 length: 17; CDR3 DNA: TGTGCCAGCAGCGAGACTAGCGGGAGGGGCGATTGGGATACGCAGTATTTT; CDR3 protein: CASSETSGRGDWDTQYF
V gene: TRBV5-1; clone size: few; J gene: TRBJ1-6; D gene: .; CDR3 length: 15; CDR3 DNA: TGCGCCAGCAGCTTGGATCGGGGGGCCGGGTCACCCCTCCACTTT; CDR3 protein: CASSLDRGAGSPLHF